A selection of T cell receptor beta chains follows, all from one sample in a study of blood T cell repertoires in COVID-19. This table comes from immunoSEQ multiplex PCR, and its TCRdb copy is limited to in-frame clones, with some not included. The table shows about 150,000 clones, with about three quarters occurring only once. Material for sequencing was peripheral blood. The receptors shown here come from a man older than 75 with acute or convalescent COVID-19. CDR3s include the opening cysteine and the closing phenylalanine or tryptophan. D genes are given only for firm matches. Clone size, where shown, is once, few, many, or a class for clones that have expanded.

V gene	J gene	D gene	clone size	CDR3 DNA	CDR3 protein
TRBV27	TRBJ2-5	TRBD1	-	TGTGCCAGCAGTAGGGACAGAAAAGAGACCCAGTACTTC	CASSRDRKETQYF
TRBV4-2	TRBJ2-6	-	-	TGTGCCAGCAGCTTTTCGACTGGCGGCGCCAACGTCCTGACTTTC	CASSFSTGGANVLTF
TRBV27	TRBJ2-2	TRBD1	-	TGTGCCAGCAGTTTCACCTCCTCCCCAGGGGGCGGGGAGCTGTTTTTT	CASSFTSSPGGGELFF
TRBV2	TRBJ1-1	-	-	TGTGCCAGCAGTGTGGACAGTCCTATGAACACTGAAGCTTTCTTT	CASSVDSPMNTEAFF
TRBV5-4	TRBJ2-1	-	-	TGTGCCAGCAGCCCGTTGGGAGCGGCAGCCCCACACAATGAGCAGTTCTTC	CASSPLGAAAPHNEQFF
TRBV5-6	TRBJ1-2	TRBD1	few	TGTGCCAGCAGCTTGTGGTTCCAGGGGGCTTATGGCTACACCTTC	CASSLWFQGAYGYTF
TRBV5-1	TRBJ1-1	-	-	TGCGCCAGCAGCTTGGCCCGTGGGGACTTACAAGCTTTCTTT	CASSLARGDLQAFF
TRBV5-1	TRBJ1-1	TRBD1	-	TGCGCCAGCAGCTTGGGGGACAGGAACACTGAAGCTTTCTTT	CASSLGDRNTEAFF
TRBV6-5	TRBJ1-2	TRBD1	-	TGTGCCAGCAGTTGGGGACAGGGTTTTGGCTACACCTTC	CASSWGQGFGYTF
TRBV4-3	TRBJ1-1	-	once	TGCGCCAGCAGCCAAGAAAGGAGTTATGAAGCTTTCTTT	CASSQERSYEAFF
TRBV6-5	TRBJ1-1	-	-	TGTGCCAGCTGCAGTATCGGGGGTCGCACTGAAGCTTTCTTT	CASCSIGGRTEAFF
TRBV18	TRBJ2-1	TRBD1	-	TGTGCCAGCTCACCGTTGGGACAGGGAGGCGATGAGCAGTTCTTC	CASSPLGQGGDEQFF
TRBV10-1	TRBJ2-1	-	once	TGCGCCAGCAGTGGGAATACAGGGGGGGGTGAGCAGTTCTTC	CASSGNTGGGEQFF
TRBV11-3	TRBJ2-1	TRBD2	-	TGTGCCACATCCCGCGGGGGGGCCGAGCAATATGAGCAGTTCTTC	CATSRGGAEQYEQFF
TRBV28	TRBJ1-2	TRBD1	-	TGTGCCAGCAGTCCTTTGGGACAGGGGTTTGGTGGCTACACCTTC	CASSPLGQGFGGYTF
TRBV9	TRBJ2-3	TRBD2	-	TGTGCCAGCAGCGTAGGAGCGGGGGGGCCATCCGATACGCAGTATTTT	CASSVGAGGPSDTQYF
TRBV7-2	TRBJ2-2	-	-	TGTGCCAGCAGCTTAGGTGGACATGGGAACACCGGGGAGCTGTTTTTT	CASSLGGHGNTGELFF
TRBV4-1	TRBJ1-4	-	-	TGCGCCAGCAGCCAAGTTACACGTAATGAAAAACTGTTTTTT	CASSQVTRNEKLFF
TRBV30	TRBJ1-2	TRBD1	-	TGTGCCTGGAGTCGACAGGGGGCGCGTGAAGGTGGCTACACCTTC	CAWSRQGAREGGYTF
TRBV6-5	TRBJ1-1	-	-	TGTGCCAGTACTTCAGACAGGAACACTGAAGCTTTCTTT	CASTSDRNTEAFF
TRBV5-5	TRBJ2-3	-	-	TGTGCCAGCTGCGCTCGTAGCACAGATACGCAGTATTTT	CASCARSTDTQYF
TRBV18	TRBJ1-4	-	-	TGTGCCAGCTCACCTGGGACATCAACTAATGAAAAACTGTTTTTT	CASSPGTSTNEKLFF
TRBV10-3	TRBJ1-1	TRBD1	few	TGTGCCATCAGTGTACAGGGGGGGATGAACACTGAAGCTTTCTTT	CAISVQGGMNTEAFF
TRBV10-3	TRBJ2-1	-	-	TGTGCCATCAGTGGTGGCAGTAATGAGCAGTTCTTC	CAISGGSNEQFF
TRBV5-6	TRBJ1-5	-	-	TGTGCCAGCAGCTCTAGCTGGTCCAAACATAGCAATCAGCCCCAGCATTTT	CASSSSWSKHSNQPQHF
TRBV2	TRBJ1-1	TRBD1	-	TGTGCCAGCATTCCGACAGGGCCAGCTTTCTTT	CASIPTGPAFF
TRBV7-6	TRBJ1-2	-	-	TGTGCCAGCAGCTTACTCCGGACACACTCAGATAACTATGGCTACACCTTC	CASSLLRTHSDNYGYTF